Listed below are T cell receptor beta chains from one sample, sequenced in a study of blood T cell repertoires in COVID-19. Profiled with immunoSEQ multiplex PCR; TCRdb holds only in-frame clones, not every one. The sample has 300,000 to 350,000 clones; 75% to 90% are singletons. Source material: peripheral blood. The receptor source for this set is a man aged 18 to 29 with active or convalescent COVID-19. Both conserved end residues are part of each CDR3. D genes are given only for firm matches. The size of a clone is reported for some rows only, either as once, few or many, or as a class for expanded clones.

abundance: NA; v_gene: TRBV29-1; j_gene: TRBJ1-1; d_gene: TRBD1; CDR3aa: CSVSRTGVTEAFF; CDR3nt: TGCAGCGTTTCCCGAACAGGGGTCACTGAAGCTTTCTTT
abundance: NA; v_gene: TRBV19; j_gene: TRBJ1-5; d_gene: NA; CDR3aa: CASSNRQDPAQPQHF; CDR3nt: TGTGCCAGTAGTAATAGACAGGACCCCGCTCAGCCCCAGCATTTT
abundance: NA; v_gene: TRBV28; j_gene: TRBJ1-2; d_gene: TRBD1; CDR3aa: CASSLGQGVGGYTF; CDR3nt: TGTGCCAGCAGTTTAGGACAGGGTGTTGGAGGCTACACCTTC
abundance: once; v_gene: TRBV5-1; j_gene: TRBJ2-2; d_gene: TRBD1; CDR3aa: CASRDGTVNTGELFF; CDR3nt: TGCGCCAGCAGAGACGGGACAGTCAACACCGGGGAGCTGTTTTTT
abundance: NA; v_gene: TRBV6-6; j_gene: TRBJ1-2; d_gene: TRBD1; CDR3aa: CASRDTGGNYGYTF; CDR3nt: TGTGCCAGCAGAGACACAGGGGGCAACTATGGCTACACCTTC
abundance: few; v_gene: TRBV10-3; j_gene: TRBJ1-1; d_gene: TRBD1; CDR3aa: CATSPGQGIGFAFF; CDR3nt: TGTGCCACCTCACCGGGACAGGGAATCGGGTTTGCTTTCTTT
abundance: few; v_gene: TRBV15; j_gene: TRBJ1-6; d_gene: NA; CDR3aa: CATSRVAGDSPLHF; CDR3nt: TGTGCCACCAGCAGAGTCGCGGGTGATTCACCCCTCCACTTT
abundance: NA; v_gene: TRBV6-2/TRBV6-3; j_gene: TRBJ1-1; d_gene: NA; CDR3aa: CASSYSIRGTEAFF; CDR3nt: TGTGCCAGCAGTTACTCGATACGGGGCACTGAAGCTTTCTTT
abundance: once; v_gene: TRBV21-1; j_gene: TRBJ2-1; d_gene: NA; CDR3aa: CASSKGVADSSYNEQFF; CDR3nt: TGTGCCAGCAGCAAAGGGGTAGCGGATAGCTCCTACAATGAGCAGTTCTTC
abundance: NA; v_gene: TRBV5-8; j_gene: TRBJ2-1; d_gene: NA; CDR3aa: CASSFQGFTYNEQFF; CDR3nt: TGTGCCAGCAGCTTCCAGGGGTTCACCTACAATGAGCAGTTCTTC
abundance: NA; v_gene: TRBV11-3; j_gene: TRBJ1-1; d_gene: NA; CDR3aa: CASSLSRDTEAFF; CDR3nt: TGTGCCAGCAGCTTATCCAGGGACACTGAAGCTTTCTTT
abundance: NA; v_gene: TRBV14; j_gene: TRBJ1-2; d_gene: NA; CDR3aa: CASSQGGTGLGYGYTF; CDR3nt: TGTGCCAGCAGCCAAGGGGGAACAGGGCTGGGGTATGGCTACACCTTC
abundance: NA; v_gene: TRBV19; j_gene: TRBJ2-6; d_gene: TRBD2; CDR3aa: CASSSSGTHYLAEGANVLTF; CDR3nt: TGTGCCAGTAGTTCCTCCGGGACCCACTACCTAGCGGAGGGGGCCAACGTCCTGACTTTC
abundance: NA; v_gene: TRBV27; j_gene: TRBJ2-5; d_gene: TRBD2; CDR3aa: CASSDWTSGGYQETQYF; CDR3nt: TGTGCCAGCAGTGACTGGACTAGCGGGGGTTACCAAGAGACCCAGTACTTC